The TCR beta chain described here comes from a study of identical twins. TCRdb ran MiXCR on the 5' RACE reads and lists one entry per CDR3 protein. The sample comprises more than 1.5 million distinct CDR3 sequences, about 31% of which are singletons, and less than 0.35% rests with the top ten. The CDR3 length is 16 residues. Trimming cost V 1 base and J 4 bases, with 18 bases left between them. Germline CDR1 reads DFQATT; CDR2 reads SNEGSKA (reference sequence). The specimen sequenced was cord blood. The chain joins TRBV20-1 to TRBJ2-3, with D possibly being TRBD1 or TRBD2 (5 bases each). The receptor comes from a newborn girl in good health. The CDR3 DNA sequence: TGCAGTGCTAGAGTTTTGGGGGAGAGGCTCTCAGATACGCAGTATTTT. It yields the protein CSARVLGERLSDTQYF.